The 27 T cell receptor beta chains below were found in one sample sequenced in a study of blood T cell repertoires in COVID-19. Generated by immunoSEQ multiplex PCR, the TCRdb table keeps only in-frame clones and is missing some. In the table there are roughly 140,000 clones, 70% to 90% of which are singletons. Material for sequencing was peripheral blood. All receptors derive from a woman over 75 with acute or convalescent COVID-19.

The chain carries TRBV18 and TRBJ2-7; maybe TRBD1 (6 bases). Germline values: CDR1 KGHSH, CDR2 LQKENI. The length of the CDR3 is 15 residues. The V end lost 5 bases, the J end lost 7 bases, and 21 bases lay between the germline ends. The DNA of the CDR3 is TGTGCCAGCTCAGTCGATCAGGGGCGAGCCGGGGAGCAGTACTTC. This gives the protein CASSVDQGRAGEQYF.

The gene calls are TRBV7-2 and TRBJ2-7, with D possibly matching TRBD1 (5 bases). The CDR3 has 15 amino acids. In germline, CDR1 is SGHTA, CDR2 FQGNSA. The V gene lost 7 bases and the J gene lost 4 bases, with 20 bases spanning the gap. CDR3 nucleotide sequence: TGTGCCAGCAACAGCCCAGGGCGCCTACTTTACGAGCAGTACTTC. Encoded protein: CASNSPGRLLYEQYF.

The chain has TRBV3-1 (or the pseudogene TRBV3-2) and TRBJ1-2; maybe TRBD1 (6 bases). CDR1 and CDR2 from the germline V gene are LGHDT and YNNKEL (reference sequence). CDR3 length equals 15 residues. V lost 2 bases and J lost 8, with 18 bases in between. The CDR3 DNA follows: TGTGCCAGCAGCCAACAAGTTACAGGGTTGGGAGGCTACACCTTC. Encoded protein: CASSQQVTGLGGYTF.

V usage is TRBV9 and J usage is TRBJ2-6; D gene ambiguous. CDR1 and CDR2 from the germline V gene are SGDLS and YYNGEE. V gave up 3 bases and J gave up 0 bases, with 13 bases separating them. The CDR3 runs 17 residues. The CDR3 DNA sequence: TGTGCCAGCAGCGAGGCAGGTCGCATCTCTGGGGCCAACGTCCTGACTTTC. Translation: CASSEAGRISGANVLTF. The variable domain in full, with the rest retrieved from reference TRBV9 and TRBJ2-6, is DSGVTQTPKHLITATGQRVTLRCSPRSGDLSVYWYQQSLDQGLQFLIQYYNGEERAKGNILERFSAQQFPDLHSELNLSSLELGDSALYFCASSEAGRISGANVLTFGAGSRLTVL.

This chain connects TRBV7-2 to TRBJ1-1, with 7 bases that match TRBD1. The germline V gene encodes CDR1 SGHTA and CDR2 FQGNSA. This CDR3 contains 13 residues. With V trimmed by 1 base and J by 12 bases, 8 bases remained unmatched. This CDR3 is CASSLEADRKPFF. The CDR3 DNA reads as TGTGCCAGCAGCTTAGAAGCGGACAGGAAACCTTTCTTT. Supplemented by reference TRBV7-2 and TRBJ1-1, the full variable domain reads GAGVSQSPSNKVTEKGKDVELRCDPISGHTALYWYRQSLGQGLEFLIYFQGNSAPDKSGLPSDRFSAERTGGSVSTLTIQRTQQEDSAVYLCASSLEADRKPFFGQGTRLTVV.

V usage is TRBV5-1 and J usage is TRBJ1-1; D is unresolved. This CDR3 region has 14 residues. Germline V gene lookup returns CDR1 SGHRS and CDR2 YFSETQ. V lost 0 bases and J 1 base, leaving 7 bases between the germline ends. The CDR3 loop reads CASSLVNWNTEAFF. CDR3 bases: TGCGCCAGCAGCTTGGTAAATTGGAACACTGAAGCTTTCTTT.

The chain has TRBV2 and TRBJ1-2, with TRBD1 as a possible D gene (5 bases). The CDR3 covers 11 residues. The germline CDR1 and CDR2 sequences are SNHLY and FYNNEI. V was clipped by 3 bases and J by 11 bases, with 10 bases between them. The CDR3 DNA reads TGTGCCAGCAGTGATCGGGGGGGGTACACCTTC. This translates into CASSDRGGYTF.

V and J are TRBV5-1 and TRBJ2-5; 8 bases fit TRBD1. With 2 bases clipped from V and 5 bases from J, the junction kept 5 bases outside the gene matches. There are 14 residues in the CDR3. Germline V gives CDR1 SGHRS, CDR2 YFSETQ. The CDR3 sequence: CASSFTGGRETQYF. Here the CDR3 DNA reads TGCGCCAGCAGCTTTACAGGGGGAAGGGAGACCCAGTACTTC.

To note about this clone: Other DNA sequences from this sample encode an identical CDR3 as well. The chain has TRBV6-5 and TRBJ1-2; D is perhaps TRBD1 (5 bases). Germline V gene lookup returns CDR1 MNHEY and CDR2 SVGAGI. The V gene lost 6 bases and the J gene lost 4 bases, with 12 bases spanning the gap. There are 13 residues in the CDR3. Here the CDR3 reads CASRPTGFYGYTF. CDR3 nucleotide sequence: TGTGCCAGCAGACCAACAGGATTCTATGGCTACACCTTC.

This chain joins TRBV7-9 and TRBJ2-3; D ambiguous. The CDR3 runs 14 residues. Germline V CDR1 and CDR2: SEHNR, FQNEAQ (reference sequence). Deletions cut 5 bases from V and 0 bases from J, with 9 bases between. CDR3 nucleotide sequence: TGTGCCAGCAGCCCCCGAGGTAGCACAGATACGCAGTATTTT. Translated, it gives CASSPRGSTDTQYF.

The chain has TRBV7-8 and TRBJ1-5; no definite D call. CDR1 is SGHVS, CDR2 FQNEAQ, per germline. Trimming took 5 bases from V and 7 from J, leaving 9 bases between them. This CDR3 comprises 12 residues. The CDR3 nucleotides are TGTGCCAGCAGCGTCGGAGCCCAGCCCCAGCATTTT. It yields the protein CASSVGAQPQHF.

The chain employs TRBV7-8 and TRBJ2-3; 12 bases agree with TRBD2. V gave up 5 bases and J gave up 5 bases; unmatched junction bases: 14. The CDR3 consists of 18 residues. Germline V CDR1 and CDR2: SGHVS, FQNEAQ. The DNA for the CDR3 is TGTGCCAGCAGCATAAGTGGGCTAGCGGGGGGGCCAAAAGATACGCAGTATTTT. It translates to CASSISGLAGGPKDTQYF.

This chain joins TRBV6-6 and TRBJ1-2; D perhaps matches TRBD1 (6 bases). The CDR3 totals 13 residues. Germline CDR1 is MNHNY and CDR2 is SVGAGI (reference sequence). V was trimmed by 2 bases and J by 4 bases, leaving 8 bases between them. The chain's CDR3 is CASSYTRGYGYTF. Written as DNA, the CDR3 is TGTGCCAGCAGTTACACCAGGGGCTATGGCTACACCTTC.

The chain carries TRBV10-3 and TRBJ2-7; 8 bases fit TRBD2. The V segment lost 10 bases and the J segment 3 bases; nucleotides outside the gene matches: 8. CDR3 length: 13 amino acids. The germline V gene has CDR1 ENHRY and CDR2 SYGVKD. The CDR3 coding sequence is TGTGCCACCAAGCGGGGGCGGAACTACGAGCAGTACTTC. Amino acid sequence: CATKRGRNYEQYF.

The V gene is TRBV5-1, the J gene TRBJ2-2; 11 bases match TRBD2. The length of the CDR3 is 17 residues. From germline, CDR1 is SGHRS and CDR2 YFSETQ. With V trimmed by 3 bases and J by 2 bases, 6 bases remained unmatched. The DNA of the CDR3 is TGCGCCAGCAGCTCTCGTGGGACTAGCGGAAACACCGGGGAGCTGTTTTTT. It specifies CASSSRGTSGNTGELFF.

The V call is TRBV6-4, the J call TRBJ1-1; D remains ambiguous. Trimming removed 0 bases from V and 8 bases from J, with 13 bases in between. Germline-derived CDR1 and CDR2 are MRHNA and SNTAGT. The CDR3 spans 14 residues. CDR3 DNA sequence: TGTGCCAGCAGTGACTCGATTGGAGGCGGGGAAGCTTTCTTT. This translates into CASSDSIGGGEAFF.

The CDR3 is CASSLEGQANQETQYF. The CDR3 bases are TGTGCCAGCAGCTTAGAGGGACAGGCCAACCAAGAGACCCAGTACTTC. The gene calls are TRBV11-1 and TRBJ2-5; 8 nucleotides align to TRBD1. Germline trimming cut 1 base from V and 0 bases from J; bases unmatched to any gene: 4. The CDR3 has 16 amino acids. The germline V gene has CDR1 SGHAT and CDR2 FQDESV (reference sequence).

V and J are TRBV7-9 and TRBJ1-6, with 9 bases matching TRBD1. There are 15 residues in the CDR3. The ends lost 5 bases at V and 9 bases at J; junction bases unmatched: 8. Germline V lookup: CDR1 SEHNR, CDR2 FQNEAQ (reference sequence). In DNA, the CDR3 is TGTGCCAGCAGCCGGACAGGGGATCCACCTTCACCCCTCCACTTT. It specifies CASSRTGDPPSPLHF. Drawing the rest from reference TRBV7-9 and TRBJ1-6, the complete variable domain is DTGVSQNPRHKITKRGQNVTFRCDPISEHNRLYWYRQTLGQGPEFLTYFQNEAQLEKSRLLSDRFSAERPKGSFSTLEIQRTEQGDSAMYLCASSRTGDPPSPLHFGNGTRLTVT.

The chain couples TRBV5-5 to TRBJ1-2, with 8 bases that match TRBD1. The CDR3 contains 15 residues. Germline V gene lookup returns CDR1 SGHKS and CDR2 YYEKEE (reference sequence). V shed 0 bases and J 2 bases; nucleotides not matched to a gene: 3. CDR3 region: CASSLGAGGNYGYTF. The CDR3 DNA follows: TGTGCCAGCAGCTTGGGCGCAGGGGGCAACTATGGCTACACCTTC.

The rearrangement links TRBV19 to TRBJ1-5; 8 positions agree with TRBD1. The CDR3 consists of 13 residues. Trimming removed 6 bases from V and 7 bases from J; junction bases left unmatched: 5. Germline loops: CDR1 LNHDA, CDR2 SQIVND (reference sequence). The CDR3 is CASSDRGEQPQHF. The DNA of the CDR3 is TGTGCCAGTAGCGACAGGGGCGAACAGCCCCAGCATTTT.

This chain uses TRBV5-6 with TRBJ2-1; D unclear. This CDR3 is built from 13 residues. V gave up 1 base and J gave up 8 bases, with 10 bases separating them. Germline V gene lookup returns CDR1 SGHDT and CDR2 YYEEEE. The CDR3 region has the DNA TGTGCCAGCAGCTTGTTGCCAGGCGATGAGCAGTTCTTC. This encodes CASSLLPGDEQFF.

This chain's CDR3 is CASSRDPYTF. The DNA for the CDR3 is TGTGCCAGCTCGAGGGATCCCTACACCTTC. V gene TRBV18 combines with J gene TRBJ1-2; D ambiguous. The CDR3 is 10 residues long. Germline CDR1 reads KGHSH; CDR2 reads LQKENI. Trimming left V 6 bases short and J 10 bases short, with 9 bases between.

This sequence joins TRBV3-1 (or the pseudogene TRBV3-2) and TRBJ1-6; 9 bases agree with TRBD1. Looked up from germline, CDR1 is LGHDT and CDR2 is YNNKEL (reference sequence). CDR3 size: 16 residues. The V and J ends lost 2 bases and 6 bases, in that order; junction bases with no gene match: 5. The CDR3 nucleotides are TGTGCCAGCAGCCAAAGGACAGGGGCCGTTAATTCACCCCTCCACTTT. Translation: CASSQRTGAVNSPLHF.

The V gene is TRBV4-3, the J gene TRBJ2-7; D gene unclear. Germline V gene lookup returns CDR1 LGHNA and CDR2 YSLEER. V lost 0 bases, J lost 1 base, and 7 bases lay in between. The CDR3 has 14 residues. This chain's CDR3 is CASSQDAQSYEQYF. Here the CDR3 DNA reads TGCGCCAGCAGCCAAGATGCCCAGTCCTACGAGCAGTACTTC.

The rearrangement uses TRBV6-2 or TRBV6-3 and TRBJ1-1; a weak D match, TRBD1 (6 bases). This CDR3 contains 14 residues. The germline gives CDR1 MNHEY, CDR2 SVGEGT. V was pared by 3 bases and J by 0 bases, with 8 bases between. CDR3 protein: CASSYQGLNTEAFF. CDR3 DNA: TGTGCCAGCAGTTATCAGGGGTTGAACACTGAAGCTTTCTTT.

This chain links TRBV10-3 with TRBJ2-5, with 13 bases aligning to TRBD2. The CDR3 is made up of 16 amino acids. Trimming removed 4 bases from V and 5 bases from J; junction bases left unmatched: 7. Germline-derived CDR1 and CDR2 are ENHRY and SYGVKD. In nucleotides, the CDR3 is TGTGCCATCAGTGCAACTAGCGGGGGGGCCCGTGAGACCCAGTACTTC. Its protein product is CAISATSGGARETQYF.

This chain joins TRBV7-9 and TRBJ2-3, with D uncertain. Trimming took off 4 bases at V and 2 bases at J, with 10 bases between the two ends. The V gene's germline CDR1 is SEHNR and CDR2 FQNEAQ (reference sequence). The CDR3 sequence is 14 residues long. In DNA form, the CDR3 reads TGTGCCAGCAGCTCTCTTTCCCCCACAGATACGCAGTATTTT. Amino acids: CASSSLSPTDTQYF.